These 21 T cell receptor beta chains came from one sample sequenced in a study of blood T cell repertoires in COVID-19. Produced via immunoSEQ multiplex PCR; TCRdb's table is partial and in-frame only. The data hold 150,000 to 200,000 clones, with 85% to 90% observed a single time. Material for sequencing was peripheral blood. The receptors originated from a human donor in a cohort sampled during active COVID-19.

This sequence joins TRBV4-3 and TRBJ1-4, with a possible D match to TRBD1 (5 bases). V was pared by 1 base and J by 14 bases, with 20 bases between. Looked up from germline, CDR1 is LGHNA and CDR2 is YSLEER. There are 15 residues in the CDR3. The CDR3 DNA follows: TGCGCCAGCAGCCAAGCTTGGGGCAGTCCACCCTGGCTGTTTTTT. Translated, it gives CASSQAWGSPPWLFF.

About this clone: The same CDR3 arises from other DNA sequences in this sample as well. The V gene is TRBV10-3, the J gene TRBJ1-5; tentative D call: TRBD1 (6 bases). CDR3 length equals 14 residues. V lost 0 bases to trimming and J lost 4 bases, with 7 bases between them. Germline V gene data show CDR1 as ENHRY and CDR2 as SYGVKD. In DNA, the CDR3 is TGTGCCATCAGTGAGTCAACAGGGAATCAGCCCCAGCATTTT. Residues: CAISESTGNQPQHF.

The rearrangement uses TRBV20-1 and TRBJ2-1; D perhaps matches TRBD2 (5 bases). The CDR3 loop spans 14 amino acids. V was clipped by 3 bases and J by 6 bases, with 15 bases between them. Germline V gene sequence: CDR1 DFQATT, CDR2 SNEGSKA (reference sequence). CDR3 protein: CSASSLLVSNEQFF. DNA for the CDR3: TGCAGTGCTAGTTCCCTACTAGTGTCCAATGAGCAGTTCTTC.

The rearrangement joins TRBV5-5 to TRBJ1-4; 7 bases are shared with TRBD1. The CDR3 totals 14 residues. J gave up 4 bases and V 3 bases, and 3 bases lay outside the gene matches. Germline V CDR1 and CDR2: SGHKS, YYEKEE (reference sequence). The CDR3, as DNA: TGTGCCAGCAGCTGGGACAGAAGTAATGAAAAACTGTTTTTT. Translation gives CASSWDRSNEKLFF.

The chain is built from TRBV10-1 and TRBJ2-7; 7 bases match TRBD2. V shed 3 bases, J shed 12 bases, and the junction held 8 bases outside the gene matches. This CDR3 has 12 residues. The germline gives CDR1 WNHNN, CDR2 SYGVQD (reference sequence). The CDR3 bases are TGCGCCAGCAGTGAACGCGGGACTATGCTGTACTTC. This codes for CASSERGTMLYF.

This clone appeared a single time. The chain recombines TRBV10-3 with TRBJ2-3; TRBD2 matches at 9 bases. The CDR3 spans 15 residues. The germline gives CDR1 ENHRY, CDR2 SYGVKD. Losses at the gene ends were 5 bases for V and 0 bases for J; bases not matched to a gene: 3. The CDR3, as DNA: TGTGCCATCAGTCGGACTAGCGCGAGCACAGATACGCAGTATTTT. Translation gives CAISRTSASTDTQYF.

This rearrangement joins TRBV12-3 or TRBV12-4 to TRBJ2-7; 9 bases are a match to TRBD1. There are 13 residues in the CDR3. V shed 5 bases and J 4 bases; nucleotides not matched to a gene: 3. The chain's CDR3 is CASSRDRAYEQYF. As DNA, the CDR3 is TGTGCCAGCAGTCGGGACAGGGCTTACGAGCAGTACTTC.

The chain combines TRBV7-2 with TRBJ2-7, with TRBD2 matching over 9 bases. CDR3 length: 16 amino acids. V lost 5 bases and J lost 4; bases outside the gene matches: 12. From germline, CDR1 is SGHTA and CDR2 FQGNSA. CDR3 amino acids: CASSPLVAGGPYEQYF. The CDR3 DNA reads as TGTGCCAGCAGCCCCTTGGTGGCGGGAGGGCCTTACGAGCAGTACTTC. Together with reference TRBV7-2 and TRBJ2-7, the CDR3 gives the full variable domain: GAGVSQSPSNKVTEKGKDVELRCDPISGHTALYWYRQSLGQGLEFLIYFQGNSAPDKSGLPSDRFSAERTGGSVSTLTIQRTQQEDSAVYLCASSPLVAGGPYEQYFGPGTRLTVT.

The chain combines TRBV6-2 or TRBV6-3 with TRBJ2-7, with TRBD1 matching 10 bases. This CDR3 is 15 amino acids long. Germline CDR1 MNHEY, CDR2 SVGEGT. V gave up 7 bases and J gave up 2 bases; unmatched junction bases: 8. CDR3 protein: CASTPRDRGTYEQYF. In DNA form, the CDR3 reads TGTGCCAGCACCCCCCGGGACAGGGGAACCTACGAGCAGTACTTC.

V gene TRBV19 combines with J gene TRBJ2-2, with 7 bases that match TRBD1. The CDR3 length is 15 residues. Unmatched junction bases numbered 5, after V lost 6 bases and J lost 1 base. Germline CDR1 is LNHDA and CDR2 is SQIVND (reference sequence). The CDR3 reads CASSLNRGNTGELFF. For the CDR3, the DNA is TGTGCCAGTAGCCTTAACAGGGGGAACACCGGGGAGCTGTTTTTT.

This clone has more than one count but fewer than ten. The CDR3 protein is CASSPGGGPTYEQYF. CDR3 DNA sequence: TGTGCCAGCAGCCCGGGGGGAGGCCCTACCTACGAGCAGTACTTC. This chain links TRBV7-2 with TRBJ2-7, with 7 nucleotides matching TRBD2. The CDR3 consists of 15 residues. Germline lookup yields CDR1 SGHTA and CDR2 FQGNSA. With 5 bases clipped from V and 2 bases from J, the junction kept 9 bases outside the gene matches. The variable domain in full, completed from reference TRBV7-2 and TRBJ2-7, reads GAGVSQSPSNKVTEKGKDVELRCDPISGHTALYWYRQSLGQGLEFLIYFQGNSAPDKSGLPSDRFSAERTGGSVSTLTIQRTQQEDSAVYLCASSPGGGPTYEQYFGPGTRLTVT.

This clone was found once. The rearrangement joins TRBV13 to TRBJ2-1; 11 bases are a match to TRBD2. The V segment lost 5 bases and the J segment 5 bases; nucleotides outside the gene matches: 8. Germline CDR1 reads PRHDT; CDR2 reads FYEKMQ (reference sequence). This CDR3 has 16 amino acids. CDR3 DNA: TGTGCCAGCAGCCCCAGACTAGCGGGGAGAAACAATGAGCAGTTCTTC. It encodes CASSPRLAGRNNEQFF.

The chain combines TRBV4-1 with TRBJ2-2; TRBD2 is a possible D gene (7 bases). The CDR3 is 15 amino acids. In germline, CDR1 is MGHRA, CDR2 YSYEKL. Trimming removed 8 bases from V and 3 bases from J, with 16 bases in between. The CDR3, as DNA: TGCGCCAGCCTATCCCCGGGGGGCGACACCGGGGAGCTGTTTTTT. Its protein is CASLSPGGDTGELFF.

The rearrangement links TRBV6-2 or TRBV6-3 to TRBJ1-5, with TRBD1 as a possible D gene (6 bases). The CDR3 extends over 15 amino acids. Per the germline V gene, CDR1 is MNHEY and CDR2 is SVGEGT. Trimming left V 6 bases short and J 7 bases short, with 19 bases between. Here the CDR3 reads CASSPRTVIRQPQHF. The DNA for the CDR3 is TGTGCCAGCAGCCCAAGGACAGTTATAAGGCAGCCCCAGCATTTT.

The chain uses TRBV6-2 or TRBV6-3 and TRBJ2-3; 7 bases line up with TRBD2. CDR1 and CDR2 from the germline V gene are MNHEY and SVGEGT. V lost 6 bases and J lost 1; bases outside the gene matches: 4. The CDR3 runs 14 residues. CDR3 sequence: CASSSTSGTDTQYF. In nucleotides, the CDR3 is TGTGCCAGCAGCAGTACTAGCGGCACAGATACGCAGTATTTT.

The chain is built from TRBV7-8 and TRBJ2-3; TRBD2 agrees at 11 bases. V lost 2 bases and J lost 0; bases outside the gene matches: 10. This CDR3 contains 19 residues. Germline V gives CDR1 SGHVS, CDR2 FQNEAQ. In DNA form, the CDR3 reads TGTGCCAGCAGCTTACTAGCGGGAGGCAGCGGAGCTAGCACAGATACGCAGTATTTT. Its translation is CASSLLAGGSGASTDTQYF. The full variable domain, in which reference TRBV7-8 and TRBJ2-3 provide the parts outside the CDR3, is GAGVSQSPRYKVAKRGQDVALRCDPISGHVSLFWYQQALGQGPEFLTYFQNEAQLDKSGLPSDRFFAERPEGSVSTLKIQRTQQEDSAVYLCASSLLAGGSGASTDTQYFGPGTRLTVL.

The chain uses TRBV11-2 and TRBJ2-1; D is perhaps TRBD1 (6 bases). Germline assignment: CDR1 SGHAT and CDR2 FQNNGV. V was clipped by 0 bases and J by 0 bases, with 6 bases between them. The CDR3 is 15 amino acids. The CDR3 DNA sequence: TGTGCCAGCAGCTTAGACAGGGGCTCCTACAATGAGCAGTTCTTC. Its translation is CASSLDRGSYNEQFF.

The V gene is TRBV29-1, the J gene TRBJ2-4, with TRBD2 matching 8 bases. This CDR3 is 13 amino acids long. The ends lost 4 bases at V and 9 bases at J; junction bases unmatched: 8. The germline V gene encodes CDR1 SQVTM and CDR2 ANQGSEA. DNA of the CDR3: TGCAGCGTTGGTTTACCGGGAGGGGGCATTCAGTACTTC. Amino acid sequence: CSVGLPGGGIQYF.

The V and J genes are TRBV6-5 and TRBJ1-5; 7 positions agree with TRBD1. The junction had 8 bases not matched to a gene; V was cut back by 2 bases and J by 7 bases. The CDR3 totals 15 residues. The germline gives CDR1 MNHEY, CDR2 SVGAGI. This CDR3 reads CASSYPDRVGQPQHF. The CDR3 DNA is TGTGCCAGCAGTTACCCAGACAGGGTCGGCCAGCCCCAGCATTTT.

V gene TRBV19 combines with J gene TRBJ2-7; TRBD1 agrees at 7 bases. The V and J ends lost 5 bases and 3 bases, in that order; junction bases with no gene match: 10. The CDR3 runs 15 residues. CDR1 LNHDA and CDR2 SQIVND come from the germline V gene (reference sequence). CDR3 protein: CASSRTGAPNYEQYF. DNA of the CDR3: TGTGCCAGTAGTCGTACAGGGGCCCCGAACTACGAGCAGTACTTC.

This clone has a single count. V usage is TRBV30 and J usage is TRBJ2-1; TRBD1 agrees at 7 bases. V lost 2 bases, J lost 8 bases, and 3 bases stayed unmatched. Germline V gives CDR1 GTSNPN, CDR2 SVGIG (reference sequence). This CDR3 region has 12 residues. CDR3 sequence reads: CAWSIQGYEQFF. The DNA of the CDR3 is TGTGCCTGGAGTATACAGGGGTATGAGCAGTTCTTC.